Sequencing of this TCR beta chain was carried out in a study of vaccination effects on CD4 cells after COVID-19. Under the ViraFEST assay, PBMC were stimulated with viral peptide pools so that antigen-specific CD4+ T cells expanded. Sequencing was performed afterwards. Subsequent to a culture period of 10 to 11 days, CD4+ T cells were isolated. Participants were given two doses of BNT162b2 or mRNA-1273 vaccine. Testing of the vaccine recipients showed negative nucleocapsid antibodies and no prior SARS-CoV-2 infection. Points from the study as a whole: The study found marked clonal contraction of infection- and vaccine-induced clones late after vaccination. Only 1 of 255 vaccine-induced clones from healthy vaccinees cross-reacted with common cold coronaviruses.

There are 16 residues in the CDR3. Germline V gene sequence: CDR1 SNHLY, CDR2 FYNNEI. V shed 2 bases and J shed 1 base, with 11 bases lying between them. Notes on this clone: Its antigen is not known.

Clones were read by immunoSEQ multiplex PCR, and TCRdb kept only the in-frame ones, dropping some. The sample lists 67,000 or so clones, 80% to 85% occurring once. The chain links TRBV2 to TRBJ2-2; D ambiguous. The sequences come from CD4+ T cells from PBMCs cultured with HCoV-229E spike peptides, collected after COVID-19 vaccination. The origin of this receptor is a human donor who received a COVID-19 vaccine. CDR3 loop: CASSEMSPGNTGELFF. CDR3 nucleotide sequence: TGTGCCAGCAGTGAAATGTCCCCGGGGAACACCGGGGAGCTGTTTTTT.